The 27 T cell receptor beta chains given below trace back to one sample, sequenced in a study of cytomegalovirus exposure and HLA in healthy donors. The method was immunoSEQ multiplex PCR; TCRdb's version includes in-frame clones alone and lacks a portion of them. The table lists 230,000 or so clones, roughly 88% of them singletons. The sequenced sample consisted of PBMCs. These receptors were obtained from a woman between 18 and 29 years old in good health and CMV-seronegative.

The CDR3 bases are TGTGCCAGCAGTTTTAAGAGGCAAAGTCTGGGTGAGCAGTACTTC. Its translation: CASSFKRQSLGEQYF. V is TRBV28 and J is TRBJ2-7, with D unclear. The V end was cut by 3 bases, the J end by 7 bases, with 19 bases between. The CDR3 spans 15 residues. From germline, CDR1 is MDHEN and CDR2 SYDVKM.

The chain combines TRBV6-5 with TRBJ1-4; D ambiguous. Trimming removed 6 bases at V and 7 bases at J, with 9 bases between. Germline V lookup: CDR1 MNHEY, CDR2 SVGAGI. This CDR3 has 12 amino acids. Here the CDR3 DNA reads TGTGCCAGCAGGGCGGGGAGTGAAAAACTGTTTTTT. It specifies CASRAGSEKLFF.

The CDR3 loop reads CASSLSYNEQFF. CDR3 sequence (DNA): TGTGCCAGCAGCTTATCTTACAATGAGCAGTTCTTC. The chain joins TRBV7-9 to TRBJ2-1; D uncertain. V was clipped by 2 bases and J by 4 bases, with 3 bases between them. The CDR3 is 12 amino acids. The germline gives CDR1 SEHNR, CDR2 FQNEAQ (reference sequence).

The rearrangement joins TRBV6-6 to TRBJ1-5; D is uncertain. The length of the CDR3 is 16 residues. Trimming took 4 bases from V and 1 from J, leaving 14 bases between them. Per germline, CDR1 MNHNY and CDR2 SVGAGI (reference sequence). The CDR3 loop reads CASSSPPGVSNQPQHF. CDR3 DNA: TGTGCCAGCAGTTCCCCCCCGGGAGTGAGCAATCAGCCCCAGCATTTT.

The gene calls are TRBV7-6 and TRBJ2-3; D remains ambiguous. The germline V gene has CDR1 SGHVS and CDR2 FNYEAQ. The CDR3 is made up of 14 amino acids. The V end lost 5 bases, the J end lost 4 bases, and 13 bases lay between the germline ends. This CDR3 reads CASSNTLSSDTQYF. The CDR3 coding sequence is TGTGCCAGCAGCAATACTCTCTCCTCAGATACGCAGTATTTT.

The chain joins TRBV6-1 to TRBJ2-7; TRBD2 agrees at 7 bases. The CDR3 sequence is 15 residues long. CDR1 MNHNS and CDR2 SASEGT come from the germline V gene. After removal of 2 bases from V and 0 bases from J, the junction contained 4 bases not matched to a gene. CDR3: CASSEPLAVSYEQYF. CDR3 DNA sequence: TGTGCCAGCAGTGAACCCCTAGCGGTCTCCTACGAGCAGTACTTC.

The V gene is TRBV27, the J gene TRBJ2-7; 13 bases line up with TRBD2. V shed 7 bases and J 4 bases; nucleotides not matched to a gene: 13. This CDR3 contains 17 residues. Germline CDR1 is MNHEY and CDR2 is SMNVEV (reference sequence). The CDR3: CASIRSAGTSGNYEQYF. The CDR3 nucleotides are TGTGCCAGCATCCGATCCGCCGGGACTAGCGGGAATTACGAGCAGTACTTC.

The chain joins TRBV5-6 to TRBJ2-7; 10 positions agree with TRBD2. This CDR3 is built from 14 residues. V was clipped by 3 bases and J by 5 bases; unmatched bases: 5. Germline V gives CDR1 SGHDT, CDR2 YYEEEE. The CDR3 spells CASSWTSGKDEQYF. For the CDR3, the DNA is TGTGCCAGCAGCTGGACTAGCGGAAAAGACGAGCAGTACTTC. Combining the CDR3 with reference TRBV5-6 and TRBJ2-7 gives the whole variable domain DAGVTQSPTHLIKTRGQQVTLRCSPKSGHDTVSWYQQALGQGPQFIFQYYEEEERQRGNFPDRFSGHQFPNYSSELNVNALLLGDSALYLCASSWTSGKDEQYFGPGTRLTVT.

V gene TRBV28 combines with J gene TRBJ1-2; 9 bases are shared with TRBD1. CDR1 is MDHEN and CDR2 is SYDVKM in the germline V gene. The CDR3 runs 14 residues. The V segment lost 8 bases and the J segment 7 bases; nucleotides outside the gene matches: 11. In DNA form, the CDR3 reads TGTGCCAGCGGGGCCGGGACAGGGTATTTTGGCTACACCTTC. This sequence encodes CASGAGTGYFGYTF.

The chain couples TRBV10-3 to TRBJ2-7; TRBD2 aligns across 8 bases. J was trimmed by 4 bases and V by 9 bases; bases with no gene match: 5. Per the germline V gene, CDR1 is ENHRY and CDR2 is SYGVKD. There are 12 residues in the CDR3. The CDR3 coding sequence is TGTGCCATAGCGGGAGAATTTTACGAGCAGTACTTC. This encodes CAIAGEFYEQYF.

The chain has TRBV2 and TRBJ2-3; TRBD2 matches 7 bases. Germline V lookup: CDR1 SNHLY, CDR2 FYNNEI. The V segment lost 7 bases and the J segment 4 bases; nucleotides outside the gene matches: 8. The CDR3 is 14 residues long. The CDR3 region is CASTGKRESDTQYF. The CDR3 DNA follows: TGTGCCAGCACGGGGAAGCGGGAATCAGATACGCAGTATTTT.

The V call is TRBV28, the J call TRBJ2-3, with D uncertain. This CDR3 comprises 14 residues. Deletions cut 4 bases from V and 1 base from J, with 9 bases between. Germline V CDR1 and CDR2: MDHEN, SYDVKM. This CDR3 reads CASSSPSGTDTQYF. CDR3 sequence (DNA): TGTGCCAGCAGTTCCCCCTCAGGCACAGATACGCAGTATTTT.

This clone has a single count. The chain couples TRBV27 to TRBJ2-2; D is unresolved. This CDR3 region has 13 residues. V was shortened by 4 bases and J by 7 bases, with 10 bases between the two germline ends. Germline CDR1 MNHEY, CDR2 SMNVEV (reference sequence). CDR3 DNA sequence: TGTGCCAGCAGTTCCTCTTTAAACGGGGAGCTGTTTTTT. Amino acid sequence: CASSSSLNGELFF.

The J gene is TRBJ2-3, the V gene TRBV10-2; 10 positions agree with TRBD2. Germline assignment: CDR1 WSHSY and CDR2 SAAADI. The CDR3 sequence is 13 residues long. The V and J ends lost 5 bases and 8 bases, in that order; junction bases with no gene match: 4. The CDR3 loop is CASSLAGEGTQYF. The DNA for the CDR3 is TGCGCCAGCAGTCTAGCGGGAGAAGGTACGCAGTATTTT.

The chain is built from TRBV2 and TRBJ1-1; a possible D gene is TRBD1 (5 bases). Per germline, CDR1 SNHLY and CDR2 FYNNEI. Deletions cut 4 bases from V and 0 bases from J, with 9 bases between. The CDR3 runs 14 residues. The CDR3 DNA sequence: TGTGCCAGCAGTGCCGACAGAATGAACACTGAAGCTTTCTTT. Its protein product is CASSADRMNTEAFF.

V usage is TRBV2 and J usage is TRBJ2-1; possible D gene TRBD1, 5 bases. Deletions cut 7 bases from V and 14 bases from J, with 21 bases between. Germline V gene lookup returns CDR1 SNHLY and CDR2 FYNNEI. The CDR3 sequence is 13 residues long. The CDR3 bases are TGTGCCAGCACAACCCCGCGGAGACAGCTAAAGTTCTTC. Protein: CASTTPRRQLKFF.

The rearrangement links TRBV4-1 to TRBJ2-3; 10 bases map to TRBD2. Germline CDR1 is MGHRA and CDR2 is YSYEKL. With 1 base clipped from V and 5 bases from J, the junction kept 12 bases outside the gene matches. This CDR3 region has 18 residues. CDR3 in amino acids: CASSQGSASGRFGDTQYF. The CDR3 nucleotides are TGCGCCAGCAGCCAAGGATCGGCTAGCGGGAGATTTGGAGATACGCAGTATTTT.

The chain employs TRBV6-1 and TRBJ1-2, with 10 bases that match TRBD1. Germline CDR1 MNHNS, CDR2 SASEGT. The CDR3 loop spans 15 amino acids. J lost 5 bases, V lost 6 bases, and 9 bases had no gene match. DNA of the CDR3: TGTGCCAGCAGGATGACAGGGGGCTTGAGGTATGGCTACACCTTC. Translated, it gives CASRMTGGLRYGYTF.

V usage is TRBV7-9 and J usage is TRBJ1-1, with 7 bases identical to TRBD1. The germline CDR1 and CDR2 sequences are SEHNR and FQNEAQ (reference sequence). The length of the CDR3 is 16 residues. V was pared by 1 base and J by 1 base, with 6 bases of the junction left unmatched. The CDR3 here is CASSLVQGGANTEAFF. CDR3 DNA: TGTGCCAGCAGCTTAGTCCAGGGGGGAGCGAACACTGAAGCTTTCTTT.

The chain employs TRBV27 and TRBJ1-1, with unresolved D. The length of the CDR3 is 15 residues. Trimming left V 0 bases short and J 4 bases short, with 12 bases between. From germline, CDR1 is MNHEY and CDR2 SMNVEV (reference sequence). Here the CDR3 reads CASSLSSAVGTEAFF. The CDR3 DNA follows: TGTGCCAGCAGTTTATCCTCCGCGGTCGGCACTGAAGCTTTCTTT.

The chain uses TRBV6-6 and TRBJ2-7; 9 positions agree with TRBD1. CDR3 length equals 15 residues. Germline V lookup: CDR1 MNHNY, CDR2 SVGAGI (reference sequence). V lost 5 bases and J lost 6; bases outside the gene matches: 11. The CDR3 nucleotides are TGTGCCAGCAGTCGAGTTCGGGACAGGGTCTCCGAGCAGTACTTC. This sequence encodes CASSRVRDRVSEQYF.

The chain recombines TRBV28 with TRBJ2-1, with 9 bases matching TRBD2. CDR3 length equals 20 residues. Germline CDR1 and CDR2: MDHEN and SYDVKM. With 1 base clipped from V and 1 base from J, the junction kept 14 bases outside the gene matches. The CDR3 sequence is CASSLLRGTSILGSYNEQFF. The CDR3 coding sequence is TGTGCCAGCAGTTTATTGCGCGGGACTAGCATTCTGGGTTCCTACAATGAGCAGTTCTTC.

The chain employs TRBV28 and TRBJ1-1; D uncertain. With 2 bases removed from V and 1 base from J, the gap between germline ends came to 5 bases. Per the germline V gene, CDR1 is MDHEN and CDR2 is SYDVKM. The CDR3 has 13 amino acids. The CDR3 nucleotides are TGTGCCAGCAGTTTACGGGAGAACACTGAAGCTTTCTTT. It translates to CASSLRENTEAFF.

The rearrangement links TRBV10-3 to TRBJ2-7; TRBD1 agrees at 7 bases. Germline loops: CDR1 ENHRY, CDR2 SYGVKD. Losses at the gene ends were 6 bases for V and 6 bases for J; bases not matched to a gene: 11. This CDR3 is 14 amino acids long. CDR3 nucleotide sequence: TGTGCCATCAGCTACAGGGGCGCCGAGTCCGAGCAGTACTTC. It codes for CAISYRGAESEQYF.

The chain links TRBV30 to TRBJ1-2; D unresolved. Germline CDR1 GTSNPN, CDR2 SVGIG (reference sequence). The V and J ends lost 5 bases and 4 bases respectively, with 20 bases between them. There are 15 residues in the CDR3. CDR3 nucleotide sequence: TGTGCCTGGTCTCCGGACTCCCTTGGCGGCTATGGCTACACCTTC. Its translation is CAWSPDSLGGYGYTF.

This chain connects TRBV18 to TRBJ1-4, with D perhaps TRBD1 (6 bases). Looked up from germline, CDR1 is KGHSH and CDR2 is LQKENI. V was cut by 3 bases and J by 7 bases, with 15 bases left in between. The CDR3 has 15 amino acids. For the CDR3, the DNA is TGTGCCAGCTCACCTACAGGGAAATTCGTTGAAAAACTGTTTTTT. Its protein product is CASSPTGKFVEKLFF. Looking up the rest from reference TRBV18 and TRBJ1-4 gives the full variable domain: NAGVMQNPRHLVRRRGQEARLRCSPMKGHSHVYWYRQLPEEGLKFMVYLQKENIIDESGMPKERFSAEFPKEGPSILRIQQVVRGDSAAYFCASSPTGKFVEKLFFGSGTQLSVL.

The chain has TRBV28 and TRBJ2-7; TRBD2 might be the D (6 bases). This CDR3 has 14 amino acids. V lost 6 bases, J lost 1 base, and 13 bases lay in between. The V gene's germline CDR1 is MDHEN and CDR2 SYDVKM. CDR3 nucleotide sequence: TGTGCCAGCAGACCAGGAGGGCGATCCTACGAGCAGTACTTC. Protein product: CASRPGGRSYEQYF.